The 14 T cell receptor beta chains below all came from one sample that was sequenced in a study of blood T cells in healthy people across ages (dated by TCRdb to between 2014 and 2016). Receptor amplification or capture employed 5' RACE. The instrument given in TCRdb is Illumina HiSeq 2500. The second PCR ran for about 6 to 12 cycles and used a J-beta primer mix along with a sample-barcoded 5' primer. TCRdb trimmed public reads at Q25 via fastp, called clones via MiXCR and kept in-frame beta chains. Here each entry gathers all rows of one CDR3 protein and keeps the most common genes and DNA. The sample data list fewer than 800,000 distinct CDR3 sequences, and roughly 32% of these were observed just once. The top ten hold about 16% of the sample. The sequenced sample consisted of blood. All receptors come from a woman over 75 in good health. Donor details come from another sample of the same person, matched by shared clones.

This clonotype was found many times. V gene TRBV29-1 combines with J gene TRBJ2-7; 7 nucleotides align to TRBD1. After removal of 1 base from V and 2 bases from J, the junction contained 8 bases not matched to a gene. This CDR3 region has 15 residues. The germline V gene encodes CDR1 SQVTM and CDR2 ANQGSEA. The CDR3 region has the DNA TGCAGCGTTGAAGCACAGGGGTCCTTCACCTACGAGCAGTACTTC. This codes for CSVEAQGSFTYEQYF.

Turning to this clonotype: Possible read error: a much larger clone is one base away. The chain is built from TRBV20-1 and TRBJ1-5; D unclear. The CDR3 contains 13 residues. Germline values: CDR1 DFQATT, CDR2 SNEGSKA (reference sequence). V gave up 3 bases and J gave up 5 bases, with 11 bases separating them. The CDR3 sequence is CSARFRLDQPQHF. CDR3 coding DNA: TGCAGTGCTAGGTTCCGATTGGATCAGCCCCAGCATTTT.

This clonotype has just a few counts. Mismatch with germline at one junction end may stem from a read error. This sequence joins TRBV7-8 and TRBJ1-6; 7 bases align to TRBD1. The CDR3 extends over 15 amino acids. Germline CDR1 SGHVS, CDR2 FQNEAQ. For the CDR3, the DNA is TGTGCCAGCAGCTTAGTAGACAGGGTGAGATCACCCCCCCACTTT. It specifies CASSLVDRVRSPPHF.

The sample holds a few counts of this clonotype. The genes are TRBV5-1 and TRBJ2-3; no definite D call. The CDR3 totals 14 residues. The V end was cut by 4 bases, the J end by 4 bases, with 13 bases between. Germline-derived CDR1 and CDR2 are SGHRS and YFSETQ. DNA for the CDR3: TGCGCCAGCAGCCTCACTGCCGGGCCAGATACGCAGTATTTT. It encodes CASSLTAGPDTQYF.

This clonotype was counted between two and nine times. A read error may be the cause here, since a much bigger clone is one base away. This chain connects TRBV3-1 to TRBJ2-5; 11 positions match TRBD2. Germline CDR1 reads LGHDT; CDR2 reads YNNKEL (reference sequence). The CDR3 length is 16 residues. In nucleotides, the CDR3 is TGTGCCAGCAGCCACCGACTAGCGGGGCTTCAAGAGGCCCAGTACTTC. It translates to CASSHRLAGLQEAQYF.

This clonotype has just a few counts. The rearrangement joins TRBV7-9 to TRBJ2-3, with 14 positions matching TRBD2. This CDR3 is 18 amino acids long. With 3 bases clipped from V and 1 base from J, the junction kept 6 bases outside the gene matches. Looked up from germline, CDR1 is SEHNR and CDR2 is FQNEAQ (reference sequence). The CDR3 nucleotides are TGTGCCAGCAGCTTGCCCGGGACTAGCGGGGGCCGCACAGATACGCAGTATTTT. Protein sequence: CASSLPGTSGGRTDTQYF.

The table lists this clonotype with a few counts. Possible read error: a much larger clone is one base away. The chain uses TRBV29-1 and TRBJ2-7; a possible D gene is TRBD1 (5 bases). The CDR3 is made up of 12 amino acids. V lost 8 bases and J lost 12, with 23 bases in between. Germline V gene sequence: CDR1 SQVTM, CDR2 ANQGSEA. The CDR3 DNA is TGCAGCACATGGACATTCCAAGAGACCCGGTACTTC. This codes for CSTWTFQETRYF.

V usage is TRBV9 and J usage is TRBJ1-2, with D hard to call. Germline CDR1 SGDLS, CDR2 YYNGEE. The V and J ends lost 0 bases and 2 bases respectively, with 14 bases between them. The CDR3 spans 16 residues. The CDR3 sequence is CASSVDSGVSNYGYTF. CDR3 nucleotides: TGTGCCAGCAGCGTAGATAGTGGGGTAAGCAACTATGGCTACACCTTC.

At least ten counts were recorded for this clonotype. The rearrangement uses TRBV28 and TRBJ2-1, with a tentative D call TRBD1 (6 bases). Germline V gene lookup returns CDR1 MDHEN and CDR2 SYDVKM. V shed 6 bases and J shed 5 bases, with 11 bases lying between them. This CDR3 has 13 amino acids. The CDR3 loop reads CASSRGANNEQFF. The CDR3 coding sequence is TGTGCCAGCAGCAGGGGAGCAAACAATGAGCAGTTCTTC.

This clonotype was detected ten times or more. The chain has TRBV7-9 and TRBJ2-7, with a weak D call TRBD2 (6 bases). The CDR3 covers 15 residues. Per germline, CDR1 SEHNR and CDR2 FQNEAQ (reference sequence). The germline V and J ends were trimmed by 1 base and 5 bases, with 15 bases remaining between them. The CDR3 nucleotides read TGTGCCAGCAGCTTAGTCTCCCCGGGAGTCCACGAGCAGTACTTC. Encoded protein: CASSLVSPGVHEQYF.

This clonotype was seen a few times. This may be a read error: a much more frequent sequence differs by one nucleotide. The DNA for the CDR3 is TGTGCTAGTGGAGCTCCGAATGAGCAGTTCTTC. This translates into CASGAPNEQFF. The chain is built from TRBV12-5 and TRBJ2-1; D gene ambiguous. CDR1 LGHNT and CDR2 FRNRAP come from the germline V gene. CDR3 length: 11 amino acids. V was pared by 6 bases and J by 7 bases, with 7 bases between.

This clonotype was observed a handful of times. The genes are TRBV9 and TRBJ2-5; TRBD1 agrees at 10 bases. Per germline, CDR1 SGDLS and CDR2 YYNGEE. The CDR3 is 16 residues long. Trimming removed 4 bases from V and 5 bases from J; junction bases left unmatched: 11. The DNA for the CDR3 is TGTGCCAGCAGCCCAGGGGACAGGGGAATTGAGGAGACCCAGTACTTC. Protein product: CASSPGDRGIEETQYF.

V and J are TRBV20-1 and TRBJ2-2; TRBD1 aligns across 8 bases. Germline V CDR1 and CDR2: DFQATT, SNEGSKA (reference sequence). Trimming cost V 6 bases and J 7 bases; bases outside gene matches: 13. The length of the CDR3 is 15 residues. This CDR3 reads CSARQGALVNGELFF. The CDR3 nucleotides read TGCAGTGCACGTCAGGGGGCCCTGGTTAACGGGGAGCTGTTTTTT.

At least ten counts were recorded for this clonotype. The V gene is TRBV29-1, the J gene TRBJ2-3; D uncertain. Trimming stripped 6 bases from V and 5 bases from J, with 12 bases between. CDR3 length equals 12 residues. Germline CDR1 and CDR2: SQVTM and ANQGSEA. The DNA for the CDR3 is TGCAGCGTCCGCTCTGGCGGAGATACGCAGTATTTT. Translated: CSVRSGGDTQYF.